This T cell receptor (beta chain) originates from a study of Ad26.COV2.S vaccination and SARS-CoV-2 variants. Study details: As a participant in COV1001, the donor was in the Ad26.COV2.S trial arm. Notes on the study in general: Post-vaccination spike-specific CD8+ and CD4+ T cell responses reportedly had substantial breadth.

Clones were sequenced by immunoSEQ multiplex PCR, and TCRdb holds only the in-frame ones, with some missing. This sample has over 400,000 clones, with about 92% found just once. Noted treatment: 15 to 20 received Ad26.COV2.S at low or high dose, single or two shots; roughly five received placebo; per-sample allocation not given. On day 63 after the first injection, vaccine and placebo recipients gave samples. SARS-CoV-2 spike from the Wuhan strain was encoded by the vaccine, an Ad26 vector. The CDR3 is 12 amino acids. V lost 5 bases and J 8 bases, leaving 10 bases between the germline ends. CDR1 is MDHEN, CDR2 SYDVKM, per germline. Note on this clone: Its matching antigen is unknown.

This material consisted of peripheral blood, taken in a trial of Ad26.COV2.S vaccine versus placebo. The clonotype originates from a person between 18 and 65 years old who received the Ad26.COV2.S COVID-19 vaccine or a placebo. V and J are TRBV28 and TRBJ2-1, with no clear D. CDR3 sequence reads: CASSLSGYEQFF. DNA of the CDR3: TGTGCCAGCAGTCTATCCGGCTATGAGCAGTTCTTC.